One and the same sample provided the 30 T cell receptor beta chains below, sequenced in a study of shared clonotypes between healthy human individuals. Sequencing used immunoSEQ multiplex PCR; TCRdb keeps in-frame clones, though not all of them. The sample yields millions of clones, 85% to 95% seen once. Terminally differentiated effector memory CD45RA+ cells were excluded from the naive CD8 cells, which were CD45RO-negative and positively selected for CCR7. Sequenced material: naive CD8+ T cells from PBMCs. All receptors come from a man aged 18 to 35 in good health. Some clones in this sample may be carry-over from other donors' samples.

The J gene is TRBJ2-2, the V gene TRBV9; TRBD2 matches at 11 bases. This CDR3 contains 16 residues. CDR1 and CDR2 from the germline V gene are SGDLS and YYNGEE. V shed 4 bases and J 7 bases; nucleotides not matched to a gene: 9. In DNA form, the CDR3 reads TGTGCCAGCAGCCGTAGCGGGAGGGCCTTGGACGGGGAGCTGTTTTTT. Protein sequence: CASSRSGRALDGELFF.

CDR3 sequence (DNA): TGTGCCAGCACCGCCGGGACAGGTTACAATGAGCAGTTCTTC. Translated: CASTAGTGYNEQFF. V usage is TRBV6-1 and J usage is TRBJ2-1, with 8 nucleotides matching TRBD1. Trimming took 7 bases from V and 4 from J; bases not matched to a gene: 6. The CDR3 runs to 14 residues. Germline CDR1 MNHNS, CDR2 SASEGT.

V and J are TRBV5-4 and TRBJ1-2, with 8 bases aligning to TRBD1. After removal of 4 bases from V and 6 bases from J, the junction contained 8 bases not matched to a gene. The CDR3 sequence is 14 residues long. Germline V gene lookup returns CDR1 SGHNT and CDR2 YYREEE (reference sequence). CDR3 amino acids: CASSPGTGDHGYTF. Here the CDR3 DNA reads TGTGCCAGCAGCCCCGGGACAGGTGACCATGGCTACACCTTC.

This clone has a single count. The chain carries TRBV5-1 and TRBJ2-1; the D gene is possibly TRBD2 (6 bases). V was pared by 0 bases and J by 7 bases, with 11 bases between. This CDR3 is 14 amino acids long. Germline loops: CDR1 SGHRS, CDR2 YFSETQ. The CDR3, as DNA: TGCGCCAGCAGCTTGGTCGGGAGTGAGAATGAGCAGTTCTTC. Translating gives CASSLVGSENEQFF.

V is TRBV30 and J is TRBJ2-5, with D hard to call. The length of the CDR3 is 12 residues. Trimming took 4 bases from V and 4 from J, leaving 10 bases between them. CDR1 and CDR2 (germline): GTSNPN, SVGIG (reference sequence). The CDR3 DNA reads TGTGCCTGGATGGCGAACCGAGAGACCCAGTACTTC. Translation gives CAWMANRETQYF.

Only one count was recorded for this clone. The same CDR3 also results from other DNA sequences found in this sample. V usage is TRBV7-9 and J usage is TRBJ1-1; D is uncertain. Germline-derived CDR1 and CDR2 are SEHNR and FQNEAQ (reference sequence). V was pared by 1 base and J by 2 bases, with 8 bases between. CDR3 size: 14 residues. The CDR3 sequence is CASSLGGANTEAFF. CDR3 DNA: TGTGCCAGCAGCTTAGGCGGAGCAAACACTGAAGCTTTCTTT.

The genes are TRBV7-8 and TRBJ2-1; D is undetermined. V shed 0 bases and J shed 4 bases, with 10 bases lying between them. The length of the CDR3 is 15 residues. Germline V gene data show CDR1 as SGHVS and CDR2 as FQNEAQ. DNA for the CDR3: TGTGCCAGCAGCTTAGCGCGTCATAGATACAATGAGCAGTTCTTC. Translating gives CASSLARHRYNEQFF.

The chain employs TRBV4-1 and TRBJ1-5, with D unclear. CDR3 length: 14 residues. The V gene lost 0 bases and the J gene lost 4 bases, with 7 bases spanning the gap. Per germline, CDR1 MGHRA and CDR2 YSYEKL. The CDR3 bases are TGCGCCAGCAGCCAAGAGGTCAGTAATCAGCCCCAGCATTTT. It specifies CASSQEVSNQPQHF.

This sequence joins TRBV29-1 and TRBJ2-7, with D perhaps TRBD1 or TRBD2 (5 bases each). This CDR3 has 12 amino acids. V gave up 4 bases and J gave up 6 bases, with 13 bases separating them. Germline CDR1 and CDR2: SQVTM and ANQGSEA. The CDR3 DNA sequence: TGCAGCGTTGTCGGTCGGGGCGGCGAGCAGTACTTC. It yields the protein CSVVGRGGEQYF.

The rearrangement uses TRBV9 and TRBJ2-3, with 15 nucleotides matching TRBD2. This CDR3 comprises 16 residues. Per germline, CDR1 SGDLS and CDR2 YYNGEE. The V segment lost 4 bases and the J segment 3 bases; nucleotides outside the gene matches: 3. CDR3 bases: TGTGCCAGCAGCACCGGGACTAGCGGGAGGACAGATACGCAGTATTTT. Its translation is CASSTGTSGRTDTQYF.

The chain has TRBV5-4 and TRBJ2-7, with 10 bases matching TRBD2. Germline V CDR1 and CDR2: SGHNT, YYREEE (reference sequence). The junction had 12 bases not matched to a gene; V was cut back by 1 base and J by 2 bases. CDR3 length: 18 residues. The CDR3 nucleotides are TGTGCCAGCAGCTTGCGGACAGGAGGGACTAGCGCGCCCTACGAGCAGTACTTC. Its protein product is CASSLRTGGTSAPYEQYF. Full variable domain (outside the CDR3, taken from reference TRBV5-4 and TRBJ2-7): ETGVTQSPTHLIKTRGQQVTLRCSSQSGHNTVSWYQQALGQGPQFIFQYYREEENGRGNFPPRFSGLQFPNYSSELNVNALELDDSALYLCASSLRTGGTSAPYEQYFGPGTRLTVT.

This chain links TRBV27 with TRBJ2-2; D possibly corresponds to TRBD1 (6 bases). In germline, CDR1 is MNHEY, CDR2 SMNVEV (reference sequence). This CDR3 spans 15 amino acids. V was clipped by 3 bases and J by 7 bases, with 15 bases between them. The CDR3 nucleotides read TGTGCCAGCAGTTTTGGGGCAGGGGCGGTCGGGGAGCTGTTTTTT. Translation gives CASSFGAGAVGELFF.

The CDR3 bases are TGTGCCAGCAGTCCCTCTCCAGTCGGAAGTGAGCAGTTCTTC. Translated: CASSPSPVGSEQFF. The chain is built from TRBV28 and TRBJ2-1; D call uncertain. Germline V gene sequence: CDR1 MDHEN, CDR2 SYDVKM. V dropped 5 bases and J dropped 9 bases, with 17 bases sitting between them. The CDR3 has 14 amino acids.

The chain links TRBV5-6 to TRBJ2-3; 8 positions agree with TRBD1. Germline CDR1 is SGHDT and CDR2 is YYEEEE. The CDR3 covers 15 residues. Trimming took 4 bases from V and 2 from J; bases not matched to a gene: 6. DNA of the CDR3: TGTGCCAGCAGCGGGGGACAGGATCACACAGATACGCAGTATTTT. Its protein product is CASSGGQDHTDTQYF.

The CDR3 DNA follows: TGTGCCAGCAGCGTTGCCGGGACAGCAAGCTCCTACGAGCAGTACTTC. Translating it yields CASSVAGTASSYEQYF. The J gene is TRBJ2-7, the V gene TRBV9; 7 bases are shared with TRBD1. CDR3 length: 16 amino acids. The ends lost 2 bases at V and 0 bases at J; junction bases unmatched: 8. Germline V gene sequence: CDR1 SGDLS, CDR2 YYNGEE.

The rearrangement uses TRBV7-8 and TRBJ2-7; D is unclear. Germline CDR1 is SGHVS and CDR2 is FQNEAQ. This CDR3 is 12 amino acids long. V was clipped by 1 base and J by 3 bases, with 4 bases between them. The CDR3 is CASSLDNYEQYF. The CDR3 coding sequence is TGTGCCAGCAGCTTAGATAACTACGAGCAGTACTTC.

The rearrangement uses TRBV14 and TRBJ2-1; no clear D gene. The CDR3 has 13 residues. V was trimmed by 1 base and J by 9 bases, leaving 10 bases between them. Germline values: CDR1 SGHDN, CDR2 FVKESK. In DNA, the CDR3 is TGTGCCAGCAGCCAAGGTCTGCGGAGTGAGCAGTTCTTC. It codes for CASSQGLRSEQFF.

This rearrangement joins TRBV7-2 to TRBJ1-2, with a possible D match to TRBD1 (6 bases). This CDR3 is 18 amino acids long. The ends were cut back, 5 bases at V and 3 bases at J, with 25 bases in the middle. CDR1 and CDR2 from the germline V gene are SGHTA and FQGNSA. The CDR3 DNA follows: TGTGCCAGCAGCCTCAACCCCGGGCAGGGGCCTCCCCACTATGGCTACACCTTC. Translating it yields CASSLNPGQGPPHYGYTF.

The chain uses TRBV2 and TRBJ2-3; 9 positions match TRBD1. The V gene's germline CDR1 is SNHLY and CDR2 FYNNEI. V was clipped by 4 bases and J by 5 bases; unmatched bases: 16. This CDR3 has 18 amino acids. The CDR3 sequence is CASSVLFGNRGLRDTQYF. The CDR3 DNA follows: TGTGCCAGCAGTGTTTTGTTCGGGAACAGGGGGCTTAGAGATACGCAGTATTTT.

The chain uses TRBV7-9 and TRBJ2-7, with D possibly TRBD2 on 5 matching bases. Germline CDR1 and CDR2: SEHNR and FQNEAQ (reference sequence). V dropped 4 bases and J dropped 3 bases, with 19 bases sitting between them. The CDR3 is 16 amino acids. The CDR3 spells CASSSPRAGGDYEQYF. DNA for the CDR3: TGTGCCAGCAGCTCTCCTCGGGCGGGCGGAGACTACGAGCAGTACTTC. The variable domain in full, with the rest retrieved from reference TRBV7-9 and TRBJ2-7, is DTGVSQNPRHKITKRGQNVTFRCDPISEHNRLYWYRQTLGQGPEFLTYFQNEAQLEKSRLLSDRFSAERPKGSFSTLEIQRTEQGDSAMYLCASSSPRAGGDYEQYFGPGTRLTVT.

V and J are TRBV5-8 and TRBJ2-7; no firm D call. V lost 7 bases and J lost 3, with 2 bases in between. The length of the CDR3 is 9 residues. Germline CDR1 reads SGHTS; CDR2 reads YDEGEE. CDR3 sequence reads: CASGYEQYF. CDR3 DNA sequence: TGTGCCAGCGGCTACGAGCAGTACTTC.

The CDR3 DNA sequence: TGTGCCAGCAGTTCACTACATAACTCCTATGGAGAGCAGTACTTC. Residues: CASSSLHNSYGEQYF. The chain uses TRBV28 and TRBJ2-7, with D hard to call. Looked up from germline, CDR1 is MDHEN and CDR2 is SYDVKM. V lost 4 bases to trimming and J lost 7 bases, with 20 bases between them. The CDR3 runs 15 residues.

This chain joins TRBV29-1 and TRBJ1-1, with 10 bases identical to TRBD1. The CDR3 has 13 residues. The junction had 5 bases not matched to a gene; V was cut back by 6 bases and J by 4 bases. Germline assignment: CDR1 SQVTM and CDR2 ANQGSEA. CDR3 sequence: CSVRTGGFTEAFF. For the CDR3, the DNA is TGCAGCGTCCGGACAGGGGGTTTCACTGAAGCTTTCTTT.

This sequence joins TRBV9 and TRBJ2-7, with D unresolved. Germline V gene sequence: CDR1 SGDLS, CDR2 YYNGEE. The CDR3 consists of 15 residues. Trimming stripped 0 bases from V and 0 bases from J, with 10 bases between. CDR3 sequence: CASSVGSESSYEQYF. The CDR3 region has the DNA TGTGCCAGCAGCGTAGGCAGCGAAAGCTCCTACGAGCAGTACTTC.

CDR3 sequence reads: CASYQSWGGPANYGYTF. The CDR3 nucleotides read TGTGCCAGCTACCAATCCTGGGGGGGTCCCGCTAACTATGGCTACACCTTC. The rearrangement uses TRBV2 and TRBJ1-2; TRBD1 might be the D (5 bases). Germline lookup yields CDR1 SNHLY and CDR2 FYNNEI. The V end lost 8 bases, the J end lost 0 bases, and 22 bases lay between the germline ends. The CDR3 consists of 17 residues.

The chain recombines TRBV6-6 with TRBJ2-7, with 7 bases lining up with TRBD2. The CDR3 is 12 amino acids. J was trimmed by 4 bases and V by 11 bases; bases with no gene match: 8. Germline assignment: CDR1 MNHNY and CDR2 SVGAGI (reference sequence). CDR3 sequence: CAGGVGGYEQYF. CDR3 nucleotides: TGTGCCGGGGGGGTGGGCGGATACGAGCAGTACTTC.

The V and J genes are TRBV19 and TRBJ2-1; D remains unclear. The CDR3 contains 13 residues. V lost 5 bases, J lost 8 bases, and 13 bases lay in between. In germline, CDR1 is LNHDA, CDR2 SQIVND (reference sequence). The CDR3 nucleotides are TGTGCCAGTAGTCTAAGACCGCGTCATGAGCAGTTCTTC. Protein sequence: CASSLRPRHEQFF.

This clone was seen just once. CDR3 in amino acids: CASSFAGFGQAMNTEAFF. The CDR3 DNA reads TGTGCCAGCAGCTTCGCAGGCTTCGGACAGGCCATGAACACTGAAGCTTTCTTT. This chain links TRBV13 with TRBJ1-1, with 7 bases that match TRBD1. Germline CDR1 PRHDT, CDR2 FYEKMQ (reference sequence). J gave up 0 bases and V 3 bases, and 13 bases lay outside the gene matches. This CDR3 has 18 residues.

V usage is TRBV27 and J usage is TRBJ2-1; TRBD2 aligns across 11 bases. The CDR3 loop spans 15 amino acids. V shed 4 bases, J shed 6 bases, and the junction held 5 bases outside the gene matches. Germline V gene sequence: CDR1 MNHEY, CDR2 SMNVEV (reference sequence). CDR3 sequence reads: CASSSFSGRANEQFF. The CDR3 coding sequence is TGTGCCAGCAGTTCCTTTAGCGGGAGGGCCAATGAGCAGTTCTTC.

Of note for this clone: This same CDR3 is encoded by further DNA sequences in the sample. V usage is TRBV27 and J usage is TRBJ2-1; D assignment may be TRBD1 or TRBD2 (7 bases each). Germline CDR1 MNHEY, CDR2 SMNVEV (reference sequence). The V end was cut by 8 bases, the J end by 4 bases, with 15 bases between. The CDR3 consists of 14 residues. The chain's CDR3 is CASSSRGGYNEQFF. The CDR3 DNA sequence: TGTGCCAGCTCATCCAGGGGGGGATACAATGAGCAGTTCTTC.